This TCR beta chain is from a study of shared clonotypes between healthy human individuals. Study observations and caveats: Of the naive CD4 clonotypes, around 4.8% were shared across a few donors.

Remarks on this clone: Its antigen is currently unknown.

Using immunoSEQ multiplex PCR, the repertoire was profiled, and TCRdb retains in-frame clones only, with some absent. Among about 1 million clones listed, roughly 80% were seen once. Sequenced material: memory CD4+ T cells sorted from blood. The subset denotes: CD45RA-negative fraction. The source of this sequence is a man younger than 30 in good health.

As DNA, the CDR3 is TGTGCCAGCAGCTTGGGGGGGACAGTCCCTAGCACAGATACGCAGTATTTT. Its translation: CASSLGGTVPSTDTQYF. This sequence joins TRBV9 and TRBJ2-3; D is perhaps TRBD1 or TRBD2 (7 bases each). V lost 4 bases and J lost 0, with 18 bases in between. Germline CDR1 is SGDLS and CDR2 is YYNGEE. The CDR3 consists of 17 residues.